These 4 T cell receptor beta chains share one sample of origin, sequenced in a study of blood T cell repertoires in COVID-19 (dated by TCRdb to the early 2020s). Library creation used the immunoSEQ multiplex PCR assay. In TCRdb, the immuneACCESS table is reduced to in-frame sequences with V and J assigned. These tables do not hold every clone; where another copy was compared, an unresolved V gene accounts for under half, and the others remain unexplained. Within this sample are 88,000 or so clones, with about 85% of them counted one time only. The top ten hold about 3.8% of the sample. The source material was peripheral blood. Source of these receptors: a man aged 60-69 years with acute or convalescent COVID-19.

The chain joins TRBV4-1 to TRBJ2-5; D unresolved. CDR1 is MGHRA, CDR2 YSYEKL, per germline. Deletions cut 5 bases from V and 4 bases from J, with 11 bases between. This CDR3 has 13 residues. The CDR3 sequence is CASSVQLGETQYF. The CDR3, as DNA: TGCGCCAGCAGCGTACAGCTCGGAGAGACCCAGTACTTC.

In this sample, this clone turned up once. V usage is TRBV11-3 and J usage is TRBJ2-7; 8 nucleotides line up with TRBD2. Per germline, CDR1 SGHNT and CDR2 YENEEA. CDR3 length equals 14 residues. V shed 4 bases and J 3 bases; nucleotides not matched to a gene: 5. The CDR3 protein is CASSSGLADYEQYF. The CDR3 coding sequence is TGTGCCAGCAGCTCCGGACTAGCAGACTACGAGCAGTACTTC.

The chain uses TRBV12-5 and TRBJ2-3; weak D call: TRBD1 (6 bases). Germline values: CDR1 LGHNT, CDR2 FRNRAP. Trimming shortened V by 1 base and J by 11 bases, and 13 bases separated the two germline ends. The CDR3 runs 13 residues. The CDR3 reads CASGLGGLYEQYF. CDR3 nucleotides: TGTGCTAGTGGTTTGGGGGGGCTCTACGAGCAGTATTTT.

V and J are TRBV4-1 and TRBJ1-2; D gene uncertain. Trimming left V 1 base short and J 8 bases short, with 20 bases between. There are 16 residues in the CDR3. Per the germline V gene, CDR1 is MGHRA and CDR2 is YSYEKL. CDR3 in DNA: TGCGCCAGCAGCCAAGTTTTACGACAAAGACGCGGGGGCTACACCTTC. It is translated as CASSQVLRQRRGGYTF.